A selection of T cell receptor beta chains follows, all from one sample in a study of CD8 T cell repertoires and HIV-1 epitope variants. TCRdb's copy holds only in-frame clones and misses some; the assay was immunoSEQ multiplex PCR. The data hold some 100,000 clones, with around 67% observed a single time. Sequenced input: uncultured baseline CD8+ T cells from peripheral blood mononuclear cells (PBMCs). The receptor source for this set is a male donor with HIV. The CDR3 runs from the conserved cysteine through the conserved F or W. A D gene is named only where the DNA matches it firmly. Size tells how often a clone was seen (once, few, many) or the class of an expanded clone, and some rows leave it out.

abundance,d_gene,j_gene,v_gene,CDR3nt,CDR3aa
.,.,TRBJ2-1,TRBV9,TGTGCCAGCAGCGTAGGCTCGGGGGCCAATGAGCAGTTCTTC,CASSVGSGANEQFF
.,TRBD1,TRBJ2-3,TRBV5-1,TGCGCCAGCAGCTTGCGTCAGGGGGCCGCAGATACGCAGTATTTT,CASSLRQGAADTQYF
.,TRBD1,TRBJ2-5,TRBV28,TGTGCCACCTCCCGGACAGGGCGGAAAGAGACCCAGTACTTC,CATSRTGRKETQYF
few,TRBD1,TRBJ1-1,TRBV14,TGTGCCAGCAGCTTCACAGGGGGCAGTGAAGCTTTCTTT,CASSFTGGSEAFF
.,.,TRBJ2-2,TRBV9,TGTGCCAGCAGCGTAGCTATGGACTTACACCGGGAGCTGTTTTTT,CASSVAMDLHRELFF
few,TRBD1,TRBJ2-7,TRBV7-9,TGTGCCAGCAGCTTAAAGTTTGGGCAGGGGGCCCACGAGCAGTACTTC,CASSLKFGQGAHEQYF
.,TRBD1,TRBJ1-6,TRBV10-3,TGTGCCATCTGGCCGGGACAGGGAAATTCACCCCTCCACTTT,CAIWPGQGNSPLHF
.,.,TRBJ2-7,TRBV2,TGTGCCAGCAGCTCCAGGGTATTCGCCTACGAGCAGTACTTC,CASSSRVFAYEQYF
.,.,TRBJ2-1,TRBV19,TGTGCCAGTAGTATACAAGGTATTGAGCAGTTCTTC,CASSIQGIEQFF
.,.,TRBJ1-1,TRBV7-9,TGTGCCAGCAGCCTCCCCACTGAAGCTTTCTTT,CASSLPTEAFF
once,.,TRBJ2-3,TRBV5-1,TGCGCCAGCAGCTTACAGGGTGAGACAGATACGCAGTATTTT,CASSLQGETDTQYF
.,.,TRBJ1-6,TRBV28,TGTGCCAGCAGTCCTCCGAAGTTTAGCTCCTATAATTCACCCCTCCACTTT,CASSPPKFSSYNSPLHF
.,.,TRBJ2-2,TRBV7-6,TGTGCCAGCAGCTTAATAGGGGTTAACACCGGGGAGCTGTTTTTT,CASSLIGVNTGELFF
few,TRBD2,TRBJ2-1,TRBV5-1,TGCGCCAGCAGCTCCGAAGCCCTAGCGGAGGGGAATGAGCAGTTCTTC,CASSSEALAEGNEQFF
few,TRBD1,TRBJ1-1,TRBV7-9,TGTGCCAGCAGAGGACAGGGGTTAGGGTACACTGAAGCTTTCTTT,CASRGQGLGYTEAFF
few,.,TRBJ2-3,TRBV20-1,TGCGTGGGCACAGATACGCAGTATTTT,CVGTDTQYF
.,.,TRBJ2-3,TRBV18,TGTGCCAGCTCACTCCGGGAAACAGATACGCAGTATTTT,CASSLRETDTQYF
.,.,TRBJ2-5,TRBV19,TGTGCCAGTAGTACCCCCCTTGTGGGGGGGGCCCCAGAGACCCAGTACTTC,CASSTPLVGGAPETQYF
.,TRBD2,TRBJ2-1,TRBV6-6,TGTGCCAGCAGTTACTTAGCGGGACCTACGTTCTTC,CASSYLAGPTFF
once,TRBD2,TRBJ2-7,TRBV19,TGTGCCAGTAGTATCCGACTAGCGGGAGACGGAAACGAGCAGTACTTC,CASSIRLAGDGNEQYF
.,.,TRBJ1-5,TRBV5-1,TGCGCCAGCAGCTTGGGAAGCAATCAGCCCCAGCATTTT,CASSLGSNQPQHF
.,TRBD1,TRBJ2-7,TRBV28,TGTGCCAGCAGTTCGACAGGGAGCCCTTACGAGCAGTACTTC,CASSSTGSPYEQYF
.,TRBD1,TRBJ1-2,TRBV4-1,TGCGCCAGCAGCCCTCAGACAGGGGATCAATATGGCTACACCTTC,CASSPQTGDQYGYTF
.,.,TRBJ2-1,TRBV29-1,TGCAGCGCCGCCCGCTTTGTGGCGAGCTCCTACAATGAGCAGTTCTTC,CSAARFVASSYNEQFF
.,.,TRBJ2-3,TRBV5-1,TGCGCCAGCAGCTTAACTAGCAAGAGCACAGATACGCAGTATTTT,CASSLTSKSTDTQYF
.,.,TRBJ2-3,TRBV7-3,TGTGCCAGCAGCGAGAGAACTAGCACAGATACGCAGTATTTT,CASSERTSTDTQYF
.,.,TRBJ1-5,TRBV28,TGTGCCAGCAGGCCCCTTCGGGACATCAATCAGCCCCAGCATTTT,CASRPLRDINQPQHF
.,.,TRBJ1-1,TRBV5-1,TGCGCCAGCAGCTCGGGTTCGACAGGGAACACTGAAGCTTTCTTT,CASSSGSTGNTEAFF
.,.,TRBJ2-3,TRBV18,TGTGCCAGCTCACCACTTGGCACAGATACGCAGTATTTT,CASSPLGTDTQYF
few,.,TRBJ1-5,TRBV28,TGTGCCAGTCGTAAGGGTAAGTCCCAGCATTTT,CASRKGKSQHF
once,.,TRBJ2-2,TRBV5-1,TGCGCCAGCAGCTTGGCTGTAGGGAACACCGGGGAGCTGTTTTTT,CASSLAVGNTGELFF
.,.,TRBJ2-7,TRBV7-8,TGTGCCAGCAGCCGGACGGAGGCTACCTACGAGCAGTACTTC,CASSRTEATYEQYF
.,.,TRBJ2-1,TRBV9,TGTGCCAGCAGCGTAGACCCTGGAGAGCAGTTCTTC,CASSVDPGEQFF
.,.,TRBJ2-5,TRBV28,TGTGCCAGCAGTTTGGCAGCCCCTTCCCCTCGGGAGACCCAGTACTTC,CASSLAAPSPRETQYF
.,.,TRBJ1-5,TRBV7-9,TGTGCCAGCAGCCCTTTGGGCGGGCAGCCCCAGCATTTT,CASSPLGGQPQHF
.,TRBD1,TRBJ2-7,TRBV6-5,TGTGCCAGCAGTACAGGACAGGGAATCTCCTACGAGCAGTACTTC,CASSTGQGISYEQYF
few,.,TRBJ1-5,TRBV29-1,TGCAGCGTGGGTGGGGACGTTAGCAATCAGCCCCAGCATTTT,CSVGGDVSNQPQHF
.,.,TRBJ1-4,TRBV7-2,TGTGCCAGCAGCTTAGGGGGAGATGAAAAACTGTTTTTT,CASSLGGDEKLFF
.,TRBD2,TRBJ2-3,TRBV6-6,TGTGCCAGCAGTTCCCAGGGACTAGCGGACACAGATACGCAGTATTTT,CASSSQGLADTDTQYF
.,TRBD1,TRBJ2-2,TRBV4-2,TGTGCCAGCAGCCCAAGTACAGGGGGGCCCGGGGAGCTGTTTTTT,CASSPSTGGPGELFF
.,TRBD1,TRBJ1-4,TRBV4-3,TGCGCCAGCAGCCAGGGACAGGGACCTGAAAAACTGTTTTTT,CASSQGQGPEKLFF